The 24 T cell receptor beta chains presented below share a single source sample, sequenced in a study of CD8 T cells in Susac syndrome. After extraction with the RNeasy kit, roughly 0.45 to 1 ug of the RNA was reverse transcribed using random hexamers. TCRdb re-analysed the immunoSEQ multiplex PCR reads in MiXCR, keeping a single row per CDR3 protein. The sample yields 110,000 or so distinct CDR3 sequences, approximately 93% seen once. Material for sequencing was CD4+ T cells from PBMCs. The source of these receptors is a human donor with multiple sclerosis.

The chain employs TRBV5-1 and TRBJ1-1, with a weak D call TRBD1 (6 bases). The CDR3 extends over 16 amino acids. Germline loops: CDR1 SGHRS, CDR2 YFSETQ. Trimming removed 3 bases from V and 3 bases from J, with 18 bases in between. The CDR3 region has the DNA TGCGCCAGCAGCTGGGGGCCCGGGACGAGACACACTGAAGCTTTCTTT. It codes for CASSWGPGTRHTEAFF.

The chain uses TRBV6-5 and TRBJ1-2; the D is unclear. Per the germline V gene, CDR1 is MNHEY and CDR2 is SVGAGI. Trimming took off 0 bases at V and 8 bases at J, with 13 bases between the two ends. This CDR3 has 14 residues. The CDR3, as DNA: TGTGCCAGCAGTTACTCGGGCCTCATCGGGGGCTACACCTTC. The encoded protein is CASSYSGLIGGYTF.

This clonotype was counted once. The chain carries TRBV6-1 and TRBJ1-5; 9 bases agree with TRBD1. Unmatched junction bases numbered 6, after V lost 3 bases and J lost 3 bases. Germline V gene lookup returns CDR1 MNHNS and CDR2 SASEGT. The length of the CDR3 is 16 residues. CDR3 sequence (DNA): TGTGCCAGCAGTGATAGACAGGGGGGGTCCAATCAGCCCCAGCATTTT. Protein product: CASSDRQGGSNQPQHF.

This sequence joins TRBV29-1 and TRBJ1-1; 8 nucleotides line up with TRBD1. Germline V gives CDR1 SQVTM, CDR2 ANQGSEA. This CDR3 comprises 11 residues. The trim removed 7 bases at V and 5 bases at J, leaving 3 bases unmatched. The CDR3 region is CSANRGTEAFF. In nucleotides, the CDR3 is TGCAGCGCGAACAGGGGGACTGAAGCTTTCTTT.

The genes are TRBV11-2 and TRBJ2-2; D may be TRBD2 (7 bases). The germline V and J ends were trimmed by 4 bases and 7 bases, with 19 bases remaining between them. The CDR3 consists of 16 residues. The germline V gene encodes CDR1 SGHAT and CDR2 FQNNGV. Here the CDR3 DNA reads TGTGCCAGCAGCTCCCTACGGGGGGCTGTCGGCGGGGAGCTGTTTTTT. It codes for CASSSLRGAVGGELFF. Filled out from reference TRBV11-2 and TRBJ2-2, the complete variable domain reads EAGVAQSPRYKIIEKRQSVAFWCNPISGHATLYWYQQILGQGPKLLIQFQNNGVVDDSQLPKDRFSAERLKGVDSTLKIQPAKLEDSAVYLCASSSLRGAVGGELFFGEGSRLTVL.

The V call is TRBV9, the J call TRBJ2-7; no firm D call. The V gene's germline CDR1 is SGDLS and CDR2 YYNGEE. The CDR3 has 15 amino acids. With 1 base removed from V and 0 bases from J, the gap between germline ends came to 11 bases. The CDR3 DNA follows: TGTGCCAGCAGCGTATCGACTTCCCTCTCCTACGAGCAGTACTTC. It specifies CASSVSTSLSYEQYF.

This chain uses TRBV7-2 with TRBJ2-2; 7 positions match TRBD2. The CDR3 sequence is 15 residues long. V trimming: 5 bases; J trimming: 4 bases; junction bases outside the gene matches: 7. CDR1 is SGHTA, CDR2 FQGNSA, per germline. DNA for the CDR3: TGTGCCAGCAGCCTCAAGCGGGGTGGCACCGGGGAGCTGTTTTTT. This codes for CASSLKRGGTGELFF. Using reference TRBV7-2 and TRBJ2-2 for the parts outside the CDR3, the full variable domain is GAGVSQSPSNKVTEKGKDVELRCDPISGHTALYWYRQSLGQGLEFLIYFQGNSAPDKSGLPSDRFSAERTGGSVSTLTIQRTQQEDSAVYLCASSLKRGGTGELFFGEGSRLTVL.

There are a few counts of this clonotype. The chain combines TRBV12-3 or TRBV12-4 with TRBJ1-1; D is unclear. The CDR3 is 15 residues long. V shed 0 bases and J shed 0 bases, with 8 bases lying between them. In DNA form, the CDR3 reads TGTGCCAGCAGTTTAGCCGCAGTTATGAACACTGAAGCTTTCTTT. This gives the protein CASSLAAVMNTEAFF.

The chain links TRBV12-3 or TRBV12-4 to TRBJ1-3; D not resolved. The CDR3 spans 15 residues. Trimming removed 8 bases from V and 1 base from J, with 15 bases in between. CDR3 in amino acids: CASYISMGSGNTIYF. Here the CDR3 DNA reads TGTGCCAGCTATATTTCTATGGGTTCTGGAAACACCATATATTTT.

This sequence joins TRBV19 and TRBJ2-5; D assignment may be TRBD1 or TRBD2 (6 bases each). CDR3 length: 15 residues. Germline V gene data show CDR1 as LNHDA and CDR2 as SQIVND (reference sequence). The V and J ends lost 4 bases and 4 bases respectively, with 16 bases between them. DNA of the CDR3: TGTGCCAGTAGTAACTGGGGACTGACAGGAGAGACCCAGTACTTC. Amino acid sequence: CASSNWGLTGETQYF.

The chain combines TRBV7-2 with TRBJ2-1; TRBD2 matches at 12 bases. The CDR3 loop spans 17 amino acids. CDR1 is SGHTA and CDR2 is FQGNSA in the germline V gene. V shed 0 bases and J 2 bases; nucleotides not matched to a gene: 2. DNA of the CDR3: TGTGCCAGCAGCTTAGCGTCTAGCGGGGGGGCCTACAATGAGCAGTTCTTC. Protein sequence: CASSLASSGGAYNEQFF.

The chain has TRBV3-1 and TRBJ1-2, with a tentative D call TRBD1 (6 bases). The CDR3 spans 15 residues. Trimming cost V 0 bases and J 1 base, with 9 bases left between them. From germline, CDR1 is LGHDT and CDR2 YNNKEL (reference sequence). CDR3 DNA sequence: TGTGCCAGCAGCCAAGAAGGACAGATTAACTATGGCTACACCTTC. This sequence encodes CASSQEGQINYGYTF.

The V call is TRBV5-1, the J call TRBJ1-1, with 7 positions matching TRBD1. V trimming: 0 bases; J trimming: 6 bases; junction bases outside the gene matches: 5. CDR1 is SGHRS and CDR2 is YFSETQ in the germline V gene. This CDR3 is 14 amino acids long. This CDR3 is CASSLVGTVSEAFF. Here the CDR3 DNA reads TGCGCCAGCAGCTTGGTGGGGACAGTGTCTGAAGCTTTCTTT.

V and J are TRBV25-1 and TRBJ2-4; D is possibly TRBD1 (6 bases). The V end lost 2 bases, the J end lost 2 bases, and 13 bases lay between the germline ends. CDR1 MGHDK and CDR2 SYGVNS come from the germline V gene. The CDR3 runs 16 residues. The CDR3 nucleotides read TGTGCCAGCAGTGAAGTGACAGGAAGGTCCAAAAACATTCAGTACTTC. Residues: CASSEVTGRSKNIQYF.

This clonotype was picked up a small number of times. The chain couples TRBV6-2 or TRBV6-3 to TRBJ1-5, with D possibly being TRBD1 (5 bases). Trimming cost V 7 bases and J 1 base, with 8 bases left between them. CDR3 length equals 13 residues. The V gene's germline CDR1 is MNHEY and CDR2 SVGEGT. The CDR3 loop is CASTGYSNQPQHF. Here the CDR3 DNA reads TGTGCCAGCACAGGGTACAGCAATCAGCCCCAGCATTTT.

This chain links TRBV11-2 with TRBJ2-7, with 8 positions matching TRBD2. The J segment lost 3 bases and the V segment lost 2 bases, leaving 6 bases of the junction unmatched. CDR1 is SGHAT and CDR2 is FQNNGV in the germline V gene. The CDR3 runs 15 residues. This CDR3 is CASSLYGSGDYEQYF. The DNA of the CDR3 is TGTGCCAGCAGCTTATATGGTAGCGGGGACTACGAGCAGTACTTC. Drawing the rest from reference TRBV11-2 and TRBJ2-7, the complete variable domain is EAGVAQSPRYKIIEKRQSVAFWCNPISGHATLYWYQQILGQGPKLLIQFQNNGVVDDSQLPKDRFSAERLKGVDSTLKIQPAKLEDSAVYLCASSLYGSGDYEQYFGPGTRLTVT.

The chain uses TRBV27 and TRBJ2-3, with D possibly TRBD1 on 8 matching bases. In germline, CDR1 is MNHEY, CDR2 SMNVEV (reference sequence). CDR3 size: 16 residues. Trimming shortened V by 7 bases and J by 8 bases, and 25 bases separated the two germline ends. The CDR3 coding sequence is TGTGCCAGCAAGGGCTTATCCGGACAGGGAGGGGGTACGCAGTATTTT. It codes for CASKGLSGQGGGTQYF.

The chain couples TRBV20-1 to TRBJ1-4; possibly TRBD1 for D (5 bases). The V gene lost 3 bases and the J gene lost 8 bases, with 16 bases spanning the gap. The CDR3 loop spans 14 amino acids. The germline CDR1 and CDR2 sequences are DFQATT and SNEGSKA (reference sequence). The CDR3 DNA reads TGCAGTGCTAGGGCCGGGACCGCAGAGGAAAAACTGTTTTTT. Translation gives CSARAGTAEEKLFF.

This chain joins TRBV7-9 and TRBJ1-1; no clear D. Trimming cost V 6 bases and J 8 bases, with 19 bases left between them. CDR3 length: 14 residues. Germline assignment: CDR1 SEHNR and CDR2 FQNEAQ (reference sequence). CDR3 sequence: CASSLQSGLLEAFF. The CDR3 region has the DNA TGTGCCAGCAGTTTGCAATCTGGGCTCCTCGAAGCTTTCTTT.

This rearrangement joins TRBV7-3 to TRBJ2-3; D possibly corresponds to TRBD2 (6 bases). Germline assignment: CDR1 SGHTA and CDR2 FQGTGA. The V gene lost 1 base and the J gene lost 2 bases, with 10 bases spanning the gap. The CDR3 loop spans 15 amino acids. The CDR3 sequence: CASSLSAGNTDTQYF. The CDR3 coding sequence is TGTGCCAGCAGCTTAAGTGCGGGGAACACAGATACGCAGTATTTT.

The chain carries TRBV5-5 and TRBJ2-7; 7 nucleotides align to TRBD2. The CDR3 spans 14 residues. Germline V lookup: CDR1 SGHKS, CDR2 YYEKEE (reference sequence). Unmatched junction bases numbered 5, after V lost 0 bases and J lost 5 bases. The CDR3 region is CASSLDGSGDEQYF. CDR3 sequence (DNA): TGTGCCAGCAGCTTGGACGGAAGCGGGGACGAGCAGTACTTC. Looking up the rest from reference TRBV5-5 and TRBJ2-7 gives the full variable domain: DAGVTQSPTHLIKTRGQQVTLRCSPISGHKSVSWYQQVLGQGPQFIFQYYEKEERGRGNFPDRFSARQFPNYSSELNVNALLLGDSALYLCASSLDGSGDEQYFGPGTRLTVT.

The J gene is TRBJ2-7, the V gene TRBV27; TRBD1 agrees at 7 bases. Germline CDR1 and CDR2: MNHEY and SMNVEV (reference sequence). Trimming removed 5 bases from V and 7 bases from J; junction bases left unmatched: 5. The CDR3 has 12 amino acids. CDR3 in DNA: TGTGCCAGCAGTAAACGACAGGGAGAGCAGTACTTC. Translating gives CASSKRQGEQYF.

The rearrangement uses TRBV15 and TRBJ2-1; tentatively, D is TRBD1 (5 bases). V was clipped by 8 bases and J by 4 bases, with 9 bases between them. Germline loops: CDR1 LNHNV, CDR2 YYDKDF (reference sequence). The CDR3 has 12 residues. The CDR3 nucleotides read TGTGCCACCTCCAGGGATTACAATGAGCAGTTCTTC. It translates to CATSRDYNEQFF.

As DNA, the CDR3 is TGCAGCGTTGAAACGGGACCTTCATACGAGCAGTACTTC. Translation: CSVETGPSYEQYF. The chain is built from TRBV29-1 and TRBJ2-7, with D perhaps given as TRBD1 or TRBD2 (5 bases each). V shed 2 bases and J shed 4 bases, with 12 bases lying between them. The CDR3 runs 13 residues. Germline lookup yields CDR1 SQVTM and CDR2 ANQGSEA.